The rows below give T cell receptor beta chains drawn from one sample of a study of blood T cell repertoires in COVID-19. The assay was immunoSEQ multiplex PCR, and TCRdb's table has in-frame clones only and misses some. This table holds 150,000 to 200,000 clones, around 90% found once. Specimen: peripheral blood. These receptors were taken from a man aged 35-49 years with active or convalescent COVID-19. CDR3s include the opening cysteine and the closing phenylalanine or tryptophan. D genes are given only for firm matches. Some rows have no size entry. The others give once, few or many, or a class for an expanded clone.

d_call	v_call	j_call	clone_size	cdr3_aa	cdr3_nt
-	TRBV3-1/TRBV3-2	TRBJ1-2	few	CASSSIGGYGYTF	TGTGCCAGCAGCTCAATCGGCGGCTATGGCTACACCTTC
TRBD1	TRBV29-1	TRBJ1-4	-	CSVGGQGNEKLFF	TGCAGCGTGGGGGGACAGGGTAACGAAAAACTGTTTTTT
TRBD1	TRBV4-1	TRBJ1-3	few	CASSRTGGVNTIYF	TGCGCCAGCAGCCGAACAGGGGGAGTGAACACCATATATTTT
TRBD2	TRBV5-4	TRBJ2-7	-	CASSAYLAGGGSEQYF	TGTGCCAGCAGCGCCTACCTAGCGGGGGGGGGAAGCGAGCAGTACTTC
TRBD2	TRBV6-1	TRBJ2-5	-	CASSEGGTSGKETQYF	TGTGCCAGCAGTGAAGGGGGGACTAGCGGAAAAGAGACCCAGTACTTC
TRBD1	TRBV6-6	TRBJ1-1	-	CASTRQGATEAFF	TGTGCCAGCACACGACAGGGGGCGACTGAAGCTTTCTTT
-	TRBV24-1	TRBJ2-1	-	CATSERTAQPYNEQFF	TGTGCCACCAGTGAGAGGACAGCCCAGCCCTACAATGAGCAGTTCTTC
TRBD1	TRBV6-1	TRBJ1-1	-	CASSDHSPGQGRRFTEAFF	TGTGCCAGCAGTGACCACTCACCGGGACAGGGGAGACGGTTTACTGAAGCTTTCTTT
TRBD2	TRBV28	TRBJ2-7	-	CANQREGSYEQYF	TGTGCCAATCAGCGGGAAGGATCCTACGAGCAGTACTTC
-	TRBV11-3	TRBJ2-2	-	CASSLEGGTGTGELFF	TGTGCCAGCAGCTTGGAAGGGGGTACAGGCACCGGGGAGCTGTTTTTT
-	TRBV6-1	TRBJ1-2	-	CASSETENYGYTF	TGTGCCAGCAGTGAGACAGAAAACTATGGCTACACCTTC
TRBD2	TRBV28	TRBJ2-3	-	CASSTAPPLAVSTDTQYF	TGTGCCAGCAGTACAGCCCCACCACTAGCGGTTAGCACAGATACGCAGTATTTT
-	TRBV19	TRBJ1-6	-	CASSIGRFSYNSPLHF	TGTGCCAGTAGTATTGGCAGGTTCTCCTATAATTCACCCCTCCACTTT
-	TRBV4-3	TRBJ2-5	-	CASIPGEVPETQYF	TGCGCCAGCATCCCCGGGGAGGTGCCAGAGACCCAGTACTTC
-	TRBV29-1	TRBJ1-2	-	CSVEYQGGYGYTF	TGCAGCGTTGAATACCAGGGTGGCTATGGCTACACCTTC
-	TRBV18	TRBJ2-6	-	CASSPTGTLPSGANVLTF	TGTGCCAGCTCACCTACCGGGACACTACCTTCTGGGGCCAACGTCCTGACTTTC
-	TRBV20-1	TRBJ1-2	-	CSATDGYTF	TGCAGTGCTACAGATGGCTACACCTTC
-	TRBV5-1	TRBJ2-1	-	CASSLVSNEQFF	TGCGCCAGCAGCTTGGTCAGCAATGAGCAGTTCTTC
-	TRBV7-2	TRBJ1-4	-	CASSLNGEKLFF	TGTGCCAGCAGCTTAAACGGTGAAAAACTGTTTTTT
-	TRBV6-5	TRBJ2-2	once	CASTVTGELFF	TGTGCCAGCACGGTCACCGGGGAGCTGTTTTTT
-	TRBV28	TRBJ2-7	-	CASNVQGYSYEQYF	TGTGCCAGCAACGTACAGGGATACAGCTACGAGCAGTACTTC
-	TRBV4-1	TRBJ2-3	-	CASSQEGANTDTQYF	TGCGCCAGCAGCCAAGAGGGGGCTAACACAGATACGCAGTATTTT
TRBD2	TRBV27	TRBJ2-3	-	CASSSLAGSTDTQYF	TGTGCCAGCAGTTCACTAGCGGGGAGCACAGATACGCAGTATTTT
-	TRBV15	TRBJ2-7	-	CATSRDGGLAYEQYF	TGTGCCACCAGCAGAGATGGGGGACTGGCCTACGAGCAGTACTTC